This T cell receptor (beta chain) was captured by sequencing in a study of T cell changes during pregnancy in multiple sclerosis. Libraries were prepared by immunoSEQ multiplex PCR; TCRdb keeps only in-frame clonotypes and omits some of them. Among some 44,000 clones, around 89% were seen once, and the ten largest hold 1% to 1.5%. The TCR sequence derives from a female donor with multiple sclerosis, enrolled in a pregnancy study. This specimen was CD4+ T cells from peripheral blood mononuclear cells, taken in the second trimester of pregnancy.

The CDR3, as DNA: TGTGCCAGCAGCTCTACAGGGGTCACAGATACGCAGTATTTT. As protein: CASSSTGVTDTQYF. The rearrangement joins TRBV28 to TRBJ2-3; TRBD1 agrees at 7 bases. V lost 6 bases and J lost 2; bases outside the gene matches: 5. CDR3 size: 14 residues. Germline V gene data show CDR1 as MDHEN and CDR2 as SYDVKM.